A single sample is the source of the 10 T cell receptor beta chains below, sequenced in a study of blood T cell repertoires in COVID-19. Clones were read by immunoSEQ multiplex PCR, and TCRdb kept only the in-frame ones, dropping some. The table includes 100,000 to 150,000 clones, 70% to 90% detected once. Sequenced input: peripheral blood. Every receptor here comes from a man aged 55 to 69 with acute or convalescent COVID-19.

The V call is TRBV19, the J call TRBJ1-4; TRBD1 might be the D (5 bases). The ends were cut back, 5 bases at V and 0 bases at J, with 10 bases in the middle. The CDR3 length is 15 residues. The germline V gene has CDR1 LNHDA and CDR2 SQIVND (reference sequence). The chain's CDR3 is CASSRPTATNEKLFF. The CDR3 DNA reads as TGTGCCAGTAGTCGTCCGACAGCAACTAATGAAAAACTGTTTTTT.

This sequence joins TRBV2 and TRBJ1-4; 8 bases align to TRBD1. Germline values: CDR1 SNHLY, CDR2 FYNNEI. CDR3 length: 15 residues. V shed 1 base, J shed 7 bases, and the junction held 5 bases outside the gene matches. The CDR3 DNA reads as TGTGCCAGCAGTGAAGGGCAGGGGGCGCCTGAAAAACTGTTTTTT. Translation: CASSEGQGAPEKLFF.

This chain uses TRBV28 with TRBJ2-1; a weak D match, TRBD2 (5 bases). Germline assignment: CDR1 MDHEN and CDR2 SYDVKM. The V gene lost 7 bases and the J gene lost 10 bases, with 14 bases spanning the gap. The CDR3 spans 12 residues. Here the CDR3 reads CASTTTSGEQFF. The CDR3 DNA reads TGTGCCAGCACTACCACCAGCGGCGAGCAGTTCTTC.

The CDR3 loop reads CASSPLTLAGEGEQYF. DNA for the CDR3: TGTGCCAGCAGCCCACTCACTCTAGCGGGAGAGGGCGAGCAGTACTTC. The chain combines TRBV7-8 with TRBJ2-7; 10 bases are a match to TRBD2. The junction had 13 bases not matched to a gene; V was cut back by 5 bases and J by 6 bases. Germline V gene data show CDR1 as SGHVS and CDR2 as FQNEAQ. This CDR3 region has 16 residues. The full variable domain, with the rest looked up from reference TRBV7-8 and TRBJ2-7, is GAGVSQSPRYKVAKRGQDVALRCDPISGHVSLFWYQQALGQGPEFLTYFQNEAQLDKSGLPSDRFFAERPEGSVSTLKIQRTQQEDSAVYLCASSPLTLAGEGEQYFGPGTRLTVT.

This sequence joins TRBV28 and TRBJ1-1; 8 nucleotides match TRBD1. Germline V gives CDR1 MDHEN, CDR2 SYDVKM. Losses at the gene ends were 6 bases for V and 5 bases for J; bases not matched to a gene: 8. This CDR3 region has 14 residues. The CDR3 DNA sequence: TGTGCCAGCAGCCTGGACAGGGTGAGAACTGAAGCTTTCTTT. Protein sequence: CASSLDRVRTEAFF.

The chain recombines TRBV4-3 with TRBJ1-4, with 9 bases identical to TRBD1. Germline-derived CDR1 and CDR2 are LGHNA and YSLEER. There are 16 residues in the CDR3. The J segment lost 8 bases and the V segment lost 1 base, leaving 8 bases of the junction unmatched. The CDR3 spells CASSQGSGQGREKLFF. CDR3 in DNA: TGCGCCAGCAGCCAAGGTTCGGGACAGGGAAGGGAAAAACTGTTTTTT.

This clone was seen once. The V gene is TRBV7-3, the J gene TRBJ1-6; no clear D gene. Trimming shortened V by 5 bases and J by 13 bases, and 9 bases separated the two germline ends. Germline-derived CDR1 and CDR2 are SGHTA and FQGTGA. CDR3 size: 11 residues. CDR3 sequence (DNA): TGTGCCAGCAGCCAGATAAACCCCCTCCACTTT. Translating it yields CASSQINPLHF.

This clone was seen only a few times. The rearrangement joins TRBV5-6 to TRBJ1-3; TRBD1 aligns across 8 bases. CDR3 length: 17 amino acids. Germline values: CDR1 SGHDT, CDR2 YYEEEE. V lost 3 bases to trimming and J lost 4 bases; unmatched junction nucleotides: 12. CDR3 protein: CASSYGDRRSGGNTIYF. The CDR3 DNA sequence: TGTGCCAGCAGCTATGGGGACAGGCGGTCTGGAGGAAACACCATATATTTT.

The chain employs TRBV5-1 and TRBJ2-5; TRBD2 agrees at 10 bases. Germline V lookup: CDR1 SGHRS, CDR2 YFSETQ. This CDR3 is 15 amino acids long. Losses at the gene ends were 6 bases for V and 5 bases for J; bases not matched to a gene: 10. Written as DNA, the CDR3 is TGCGCCAGCACACGAGCGGGAGGGCCCATGGAGACCCAGTACTTC. Its translation is CASTRAGGPMETQYF. Based on the CDR3 plus reference TRBV5-1 and TRBJ2-5, the full variable domain is KAGVTQTPRYLIKTRGQQVTLSCSPISGHRSVSWYQQTPGQGLQFLFEYFSETQRNKGNFPGRFSGRQFSNSRSEMNVSTLELGDSALYLCASTRAGGPMETQYFGPGTRLLVL.

The rearrangement uses TRBV29-1 and TRBJ2-3, with D possibly being TRBD2 (5 bases). The CDR3 is 15 amino acids. Germline CDR1 and CDR2: SQVTM and ANQGSEA. V was clipped by 0 bases and J by 2 bases, with 12 bases between them. CDR3 loop: CSVEDRGDTTDTQYF. DNA for the CDR3: TGCAGCGTTGAAGATCGGGGAGACACCACAGATACGCAGTATTTT.